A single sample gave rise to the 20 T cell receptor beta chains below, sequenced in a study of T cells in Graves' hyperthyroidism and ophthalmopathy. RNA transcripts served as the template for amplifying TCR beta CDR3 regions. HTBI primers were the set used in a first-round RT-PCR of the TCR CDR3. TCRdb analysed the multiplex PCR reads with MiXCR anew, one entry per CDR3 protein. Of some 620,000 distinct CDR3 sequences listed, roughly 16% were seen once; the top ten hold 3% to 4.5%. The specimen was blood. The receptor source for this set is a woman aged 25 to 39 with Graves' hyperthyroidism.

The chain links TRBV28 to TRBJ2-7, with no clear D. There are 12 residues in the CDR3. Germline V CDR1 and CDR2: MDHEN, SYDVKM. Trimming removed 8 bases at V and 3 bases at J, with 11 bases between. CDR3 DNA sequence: TGTGCCAGCGGTGTATCATTCTACGAGCAGTACTTC. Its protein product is CASGVSFYEQYF.

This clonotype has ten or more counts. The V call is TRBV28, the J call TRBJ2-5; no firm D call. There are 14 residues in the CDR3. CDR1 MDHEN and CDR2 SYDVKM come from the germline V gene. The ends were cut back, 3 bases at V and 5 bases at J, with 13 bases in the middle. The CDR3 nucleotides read TGTGCCAGCAGTTTCGACCGCTTCAGGGAGACCCAGTACTTC. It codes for CASSFDRFRETQYF.

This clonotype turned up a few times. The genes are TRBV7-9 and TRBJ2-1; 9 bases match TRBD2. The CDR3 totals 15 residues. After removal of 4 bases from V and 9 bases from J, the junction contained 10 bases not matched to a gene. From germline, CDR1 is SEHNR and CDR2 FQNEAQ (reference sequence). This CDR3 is CASSSQAGGRGEQFF. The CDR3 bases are TGTGCCAGCAGCTCCCAGGCGGGAGGGAGGGGTGAGCAGTTCTTC.

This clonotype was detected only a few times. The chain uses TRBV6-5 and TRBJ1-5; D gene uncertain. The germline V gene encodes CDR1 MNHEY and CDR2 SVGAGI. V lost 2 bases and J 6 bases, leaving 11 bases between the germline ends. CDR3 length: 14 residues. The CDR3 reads CASSYPNMGQPQHF. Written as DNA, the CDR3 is TGTGCCAGCAGTTACCCAAACATGGGTCAGCCCCAGCATTTT.

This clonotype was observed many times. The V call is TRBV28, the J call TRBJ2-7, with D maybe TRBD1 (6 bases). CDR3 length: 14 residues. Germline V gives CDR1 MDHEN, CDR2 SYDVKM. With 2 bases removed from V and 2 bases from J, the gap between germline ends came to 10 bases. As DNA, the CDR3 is TGTGCCAGCAGTTTAGAGGCAGGGGCCTACGAGCAGTACTTC. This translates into CASSLEAGAYEQYF.

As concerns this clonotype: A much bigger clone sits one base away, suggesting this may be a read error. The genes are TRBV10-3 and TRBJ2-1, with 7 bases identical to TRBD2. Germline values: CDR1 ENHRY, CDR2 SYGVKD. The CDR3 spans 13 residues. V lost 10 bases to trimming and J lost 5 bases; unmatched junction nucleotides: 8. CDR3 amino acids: CASQGLLHNEQFF. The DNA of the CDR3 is TGTGCCAGCCAGGGACTACTCCACAATGAGCAGTTCTTC.

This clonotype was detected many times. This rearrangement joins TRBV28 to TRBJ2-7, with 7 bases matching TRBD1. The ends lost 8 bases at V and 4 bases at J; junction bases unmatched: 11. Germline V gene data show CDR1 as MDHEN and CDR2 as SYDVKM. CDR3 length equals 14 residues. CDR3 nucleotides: TGTGCCAGCCATGGTAGGGGGCGAGGGTACGAGCAGTACTTC. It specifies CASHGRGRGYEQYF.

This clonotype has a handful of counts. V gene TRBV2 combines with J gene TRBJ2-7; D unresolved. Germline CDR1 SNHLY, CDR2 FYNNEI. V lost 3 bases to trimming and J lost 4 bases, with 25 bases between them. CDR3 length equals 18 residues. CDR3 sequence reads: CASSDSHLFSSSNYEQYF. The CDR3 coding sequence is TGTGCCAGCAGTGATAGTCACCTCTTCTCGTCCTCTAATTACGAGCAGTACTTC.

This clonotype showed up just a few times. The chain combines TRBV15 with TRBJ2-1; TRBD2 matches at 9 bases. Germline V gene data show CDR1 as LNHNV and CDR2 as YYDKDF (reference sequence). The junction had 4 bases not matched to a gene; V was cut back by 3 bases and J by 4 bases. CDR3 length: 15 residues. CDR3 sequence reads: CATSSRLAVYNEQFF. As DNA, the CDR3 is TGTGCCACCAGCAGCCGACTAGCGGTATACAATGAGCAGTTCTTC.

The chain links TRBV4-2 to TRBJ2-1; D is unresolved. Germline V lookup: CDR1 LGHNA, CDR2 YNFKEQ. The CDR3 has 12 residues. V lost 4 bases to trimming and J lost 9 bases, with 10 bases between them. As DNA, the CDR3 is TGTGCCAGCAGCCCGACAACCAGTGAGCAGTTCTTC. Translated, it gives CASSPTTSEQFF.

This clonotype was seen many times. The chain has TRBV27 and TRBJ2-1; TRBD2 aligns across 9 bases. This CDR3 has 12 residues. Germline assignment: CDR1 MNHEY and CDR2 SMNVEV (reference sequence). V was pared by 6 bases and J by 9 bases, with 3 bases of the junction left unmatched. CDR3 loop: CASRQLAGEQFF. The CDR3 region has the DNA TGTGCCAGCAGGCAACTAGCGGGTGAGCAGTTCTTC.

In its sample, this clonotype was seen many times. The DNA of the CDR3 is TGTGCCAGCAGTTTATCGAGATACACCGGGGAGCTGTTTTTT. Translation gives CASSLSRYTGELFF. The chain employs TRBV27 and TRBJ2-2; D gene unclear. This CDR3 region has 14 residues. Germline assignment: CDR1 MNHEY and CDR2 SMNVEV (reference sequence). The V and J ends lost 0 bases and 3 bases respectively, with 5 bases between them.

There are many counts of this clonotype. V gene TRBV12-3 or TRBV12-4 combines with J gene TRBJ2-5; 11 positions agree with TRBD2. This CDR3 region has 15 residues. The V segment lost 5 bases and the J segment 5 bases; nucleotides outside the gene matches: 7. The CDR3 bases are TGTGCCAGCAGTCCCTCGACTAGCGGGATCGAGACCCAGTACTTC. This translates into CASSPSTSGIETQYF.

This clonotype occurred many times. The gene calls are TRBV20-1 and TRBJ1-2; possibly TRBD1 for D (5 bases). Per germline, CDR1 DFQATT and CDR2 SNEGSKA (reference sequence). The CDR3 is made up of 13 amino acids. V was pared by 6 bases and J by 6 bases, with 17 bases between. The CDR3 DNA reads TGCAGTGCCCCACGTGGGGCGGGGGATGGCTACACCTTC. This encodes CSAPRGAGDGYTF.

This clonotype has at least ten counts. Here the CDR3 reads CASNLLAGGYNEQFF. CDR3 bases: TGTGCCAGCAACTTACTAGCGGGAGGCTACAATGAGCAGTTCTTC. J is TRBJ2-1 and V is TRBV27; 12 bases match TRBD2. The junction had 4 bases not matched to a gene; V was cut back by 7 bases and J by 3 bases. The CDR3 spans 15 residues. Germline CDR1 and CDR2: MNHEY and SMNVEV (reference sequence).

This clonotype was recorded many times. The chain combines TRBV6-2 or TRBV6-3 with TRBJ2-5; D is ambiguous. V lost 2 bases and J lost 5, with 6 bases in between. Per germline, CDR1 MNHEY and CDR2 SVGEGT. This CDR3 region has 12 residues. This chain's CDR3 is CASSYRMETQYF. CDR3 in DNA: TGTGCCAGCAGTTACAGGATGGAGACCCAGTACTTC.

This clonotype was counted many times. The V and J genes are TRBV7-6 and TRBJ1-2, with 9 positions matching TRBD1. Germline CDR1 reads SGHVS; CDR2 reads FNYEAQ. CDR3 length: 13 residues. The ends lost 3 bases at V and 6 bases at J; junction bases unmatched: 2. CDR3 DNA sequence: TGTGCCAGCAGCTTTGGACAGGGGAATGGCTACACCTTC. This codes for CASSFGQGNGYTF.

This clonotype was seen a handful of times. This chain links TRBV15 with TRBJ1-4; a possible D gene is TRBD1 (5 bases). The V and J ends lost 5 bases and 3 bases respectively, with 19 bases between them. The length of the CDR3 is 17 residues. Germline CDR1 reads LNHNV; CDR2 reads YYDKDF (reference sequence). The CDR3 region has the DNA TGTGCCACCAGCCCCCGACAGACGACCTCGCCTAATGAAAAACTGTTTTTT. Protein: CATSPRQTTSPNEKLFF.

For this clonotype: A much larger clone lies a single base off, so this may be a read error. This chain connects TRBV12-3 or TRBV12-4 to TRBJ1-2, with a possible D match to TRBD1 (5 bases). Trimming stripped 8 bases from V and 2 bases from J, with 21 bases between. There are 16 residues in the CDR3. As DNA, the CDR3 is TGTGCCAGCGCCGTGCTCGGGGGATCCCAGAACTATGGCTACACCTTC. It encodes CASAVLGGSQNYGYTF.

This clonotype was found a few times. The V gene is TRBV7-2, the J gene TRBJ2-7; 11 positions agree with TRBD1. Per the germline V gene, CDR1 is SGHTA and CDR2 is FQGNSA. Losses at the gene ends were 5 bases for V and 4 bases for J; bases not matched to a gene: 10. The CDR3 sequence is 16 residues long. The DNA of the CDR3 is TGTGCCAGCAGCACGAGATTAGGGACAGGGGGATACGAGCAGTACTTC. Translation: CASSTRLGTGGYEQYF.